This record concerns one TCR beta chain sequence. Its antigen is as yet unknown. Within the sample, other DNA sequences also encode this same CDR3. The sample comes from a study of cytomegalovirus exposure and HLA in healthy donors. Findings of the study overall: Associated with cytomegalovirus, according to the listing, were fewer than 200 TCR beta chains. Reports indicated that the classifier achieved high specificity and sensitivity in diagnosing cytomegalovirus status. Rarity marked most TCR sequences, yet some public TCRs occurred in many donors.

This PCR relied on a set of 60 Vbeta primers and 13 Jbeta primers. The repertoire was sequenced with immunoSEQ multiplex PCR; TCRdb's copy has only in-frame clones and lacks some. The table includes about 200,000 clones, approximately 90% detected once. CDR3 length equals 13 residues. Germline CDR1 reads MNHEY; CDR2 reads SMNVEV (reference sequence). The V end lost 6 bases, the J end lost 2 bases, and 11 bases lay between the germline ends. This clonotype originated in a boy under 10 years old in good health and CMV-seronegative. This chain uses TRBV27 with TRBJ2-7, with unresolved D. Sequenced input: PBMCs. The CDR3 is CASSPLPAYEQYF. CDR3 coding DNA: TGTGCCAGCAGCCCCCTACCGGCCTACGAGCAGTACTTC.